This T cell receptor beta chain was recovered during a study of cytomegalovirus exposure and HLA in healthy donors. The PCR employed 60 Vbeta primers together with 13 Jbeta primers. Assay used: immunoSEQ multiplex PCR; TCRdb lists only in-frame clones, some missing. The data hold 110,000 or so clones, with about 75% observed a single time. The CDR3 has 18 residues. Germline assignment: CDR1 ENHRY and CDR2 SYGVKD. The trim removed 0 bases at V and 3 bases at J, leaving 10 bases unmatched. Specimen: PBMCs. This receptor was obtained from a middle-aged woman in good health and CMV-seropositive. The chain has TRBV10-3 and TRBJ1-5; the match to TRBD1 covers 8 bases. CDR3 DNA: TGTGCCATCAGTGAGTCAAGGACAGGGATTTCTTACAATCAGCCCCAGCATTTT. As protein: CAISESRTGISYNQPQHF.